The 4 T cell receptor beta chains presented below share a single source sample, sequenced in a study of blood T cell repertoires in COVID-19 (dated by TCRdb to 2020 to 2022). The library was built by means of the immunoSEQ multiplex PCR assay. Held by TCRdb, this immuneACCESS table contains in-frame sequences only and omits some clones. Under half of the omission traces to an unresolved V gene where checked; the cause of the rest is unknown. Within this sample are over 200,000 clones, with approximately 89% of them counted one time only. The ten largest account for 3% to 4% of the sample. Material for sequencing was PBMCs or T cells enriched from blood (not recorded which). These receptors were taken from a woman younger than 45 with acute COVID-19.

This chain uses TRBV6-2 or TRBV6-3 with TRBJ2-7; 12 bases line up with TRBD2. Per the germline V gene, CDR1 is MNHEY and CDR2 is SVGEGT. This CDR3 contains 15 residues. V shed 5 bases, J shed 2 bases, and the junction held 4 bases outside the gene matches. CDR3 bases: TGTGCCAGCAGTCGCCGACTAGCGGGGGCCTACGAGCAGTACTTC. Its protein product is CASSRRLAGAYEQYF.

V and J are TRBV4-1 and TRBJ1-2; TRBD1 agrees at 7 bases. Germline values: CDR1 MGHRA, CDR2 YSYEKL. The V and J ends lost 0 bases and 0 bases, in that order; junction bases with no gene match: 4. The CDR3 contains 16 residues. DNA for the CDR3: TGCGCCAGCAGCCAAGAGCCGGACAGGTCTAACTATGGCTACACCTTC. It specifies CASSQEPDRSNYGYTF.

The chain combines TRBV3-1 (or the pseudogene TRBV3-2) with TRBJ2-4; 15 nucleotides match TRBD2. There are 18 residues in the CDR3. V lost 5 bases, J lost 1 base, and 6 bases stayed unmatched. Germline V gene sequence: CDR1 LGHDT, CDR2 YNNKEL (reference sequence). The CDR3 region is CASSRTSGGAFAKNIQYF. The CDR3 coding sequence is TGTGCCAGCAGCAGGACTAGCGGGGGGGCGTTTGCCAAAAACATTCAGTACTTC.

The chain uses TRBV28 and TRBJ1-1; 9 bases line up with TRBD1. The germline gives CDR1 MDHEN, CDR2 SYDVKM. Trimming at V came to 5 bases and at J to 4 bases, leaving 8 bases not matched to a gene. The CDR3 is made up of 15 amino acids. In DNA form, the CDR3 reads TGTGCCAGCAGTACCCGGGACAGGGAATCCACTGAAGCTTTCTTT. Its protein is CASSTRDRESTEAFF.